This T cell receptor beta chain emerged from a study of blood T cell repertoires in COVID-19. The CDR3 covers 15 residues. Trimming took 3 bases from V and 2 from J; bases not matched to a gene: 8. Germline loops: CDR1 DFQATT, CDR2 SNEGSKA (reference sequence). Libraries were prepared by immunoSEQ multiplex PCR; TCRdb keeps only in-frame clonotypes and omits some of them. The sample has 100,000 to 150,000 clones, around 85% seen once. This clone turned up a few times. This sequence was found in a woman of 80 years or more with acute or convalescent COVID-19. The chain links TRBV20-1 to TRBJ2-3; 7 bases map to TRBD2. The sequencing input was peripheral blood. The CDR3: CSASKVGGVTDTQYF. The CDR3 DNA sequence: TGCAGTGCTAGTAAGGTGGGAGGGGTCACAGATACGCAGTATTTT.